This T cell receptor beta chain was obtained from a study of blood T cell repertoires in COVID-19. CDR1 and CDR2 from the germline V gene are SNHLY and FYNNEI. The CDR3 runs 14 residues. After removal of 4 bases from V and 1 base from J, the junction contained 0 bases not matched to a gene. Sequencing was performed with immunoSEQ multiplex PCR; in TCRdb, only in-frame clones are kept and a portion is missing. The sample includes over 120,000 clones, roughly 80% of them seen just once. This receptor was taken from a woman between 50 and 59 years old who had recovered from COVID-19. Sequencing was carried out using PBMCs or T cells enriched from blood (not recorded which). The rearrangement links TRBV2 to TRBJ2-2; TRBD1 aligns across 7 bases. The CDR3 spells CASSGDRNTGELFF. The CDR3 DNA reads TGTGCCAGCAGTGGGGACAGGAACACCGGGGAGCTGTTTTTT. Full variable domain (remainder filled in from reference TRBV2 and TRBJ2-2): EPEVTQTPSHQVTQMGQEVILRCVPISNHLYFYWYRQILGQKVEFLVSFYNNEISEKSEIFDDQFSVERPDGSNFTLKIRSTKLEDSAMYFCASSGDRNTGELFFGEGSRLTVL.